A selection of T cell receptor beta chains follows, all from one sample in a study of blood T cells in healthy people across ages. TCRdb processed the 5' RACE reads anew with MiXCR; each CDR3 protein has one entry. Here the sample spans 850,000 to 1,000,000 distinct CDR3 sequences, roughly 52% being singletons. Sample: blood. The receptors were gathered from a man aged 30 to 39 in good health. Both conserved end residues are part of each CDR3. A D gene is named only where the DNA matches it firmly. Clone sizes are given selectively: once, few, many, or a class where the clone is expanded.

v_call	d_call	clone_size	j_call	cdr3_aa	cdr3_nt
TRBV4-1	.	.	TRBJ2-3	CASSQVGTGSRDTQYF	TGCGCCAGCAGCCAGGTCGGGACGGGGAGTCGGGATACGCAGTATTTT
TRBV7-9	TRBD1	few	TRBJ2-7	CASKGTGAYEQYF	TGTGCCAGCAAAGGGACAGGGGCCTACGAGCAGTACTTC
TRBV27	TRBD1	many	TRBJ1-2	CASSFSRGRSYGYTF	TGTGCCAGCAGTTTTAGCAGGGGGAGGAGCTATGGCTACACCTTC
TRBV7-2	.	.	TRBJ2-3	CASSLVGASTDTQYF	TGTGCCAGCAGCTTAGTTGGGGCTTCCACAGATACGCAGTATTTT
TRBV28	TRBD1	few	TRBJ1-1	CASSGGQMNTEAFF	TGTGCCAGCAGTGGGGGACAGATGAACACTGAAGCTTTCTTT
TRBV4-1	.	few	TRBJ1-2	CASSQGQTYGYTF	TGCGCCAGCAGCCAAGGTCAGACCTATGGCTACACCTTC
TRBV5-1	.	.	TRBJ2-7	CASSWDTTYEQYF	TGCGCCAGCAGCTGGGACACAACCTACGAGCAGTACTTC
TRBV5-1	.	.	TRBJ2-7	CASSLDGTQGSGYNEQYF	TGCGCCAGCAGCTTGGACGGGACACAGGGAAGTGGCTACAATGAGCAGTACTTC
TRBV3-1	TRBD2	.	TRBJ2-7	CASSQDFSGGPSYEQYF	TGTGCCAGCAGCCAAGATTTTAGCGGGGGGCCCTCCTACGAGCAGTACTTC
TRBV5-1	.	.	TRBJ2-3	CASSLEVGGRADTQYF	TGCGCCAGCAGCTTGGAGGTTGGGGGGCGCGCAGATACGCAGTATTTT
TRBV7-7	.	.	TRBJ2-5	CASSFRAEQETQYF	TGTGCCAGCAGCTTCCGGGCCGAGCAAGAGACCCAGTACTTC
TRBV7-2	.	.	TRBJ1-1	CASSLVSAANTEAFF	TGTGCCAGCAGCTTAGTCTCTGCAGCGAACACTGAAGCTTTCTTT
TRBV7-9	.	.	TRBJ1-6	CASCIRGNFNSPLHF	TGTGCCAGCTGTATCCGAGGAAACTTCAATTCACCCCTCCACTTT
TRBV4-1	TRBD2	.	TRBJ2-1	CASSQVDGGANYNEQFF	TGCGCCAGCAGCCAAGTCGACGGGGGGGCGAACTACAATGAGCAGTTCTTC
TRBV7-9	.	.	TRBJ2-7	CASSVATTDYEQYF	TGTGCCAGCAGCGTAGCGACCACGGACTACGAGCAGTACTTC
TRBV7-2	TRBD2	few	TRBJ2-1	CASSLLAGGINEQFF	TGTGCCAGCAGCTTACTAGCGGGGGGGATCAATGAGCAGTTCTTC
TRBV20-1	.	.	TRBJ2-3	CSAPTVSRTDTQYF	TGCAGTGCTCCGACCGTCTCACGCACAGATACGCAGTATTTT
TRBV4-1	TRBD2	.	TRBJ2-5	CASSKRLAGAQETQYF	TGCGCCAGCAGCAAGAGACTAGCGGGCGCCCAAGAGACCCAGTACTTC
TRBV23-1	TRBD2	.	TRBJ2-3	CASSQSIAGGDTQYF	TGCGCCAGCAGTCAATCGATAGCGGGGGGAGATACGCAGTATTTT
TRBV11-2	TRBD1	.	TRBJ2-1	CASSLRQGAASYNEQFF	TGTGCCAGCAGCTTACGGCAGGGGGCGGCCTCCTACAATGAGCAGTTCTTC
TRBV2	.	few	TRBJ2-5	CASSESGGAARTQYF	TGTGCCAGCAGTGAAAGTGGGGGGGCAGCAAGAACCCAGTACTTC
TRBV4-3	.	few	TRBJ2-1	CASSQALVNEQFF	TGCGCCAGCAGCCAAGCATTAGTGAATGAGCAGTTCTTC
TRBV24-1	.	.	TRBJ2-5	CATSDVLFTGQETQYF	TGTGCCACCAGTGACGTACTTTTTACGGGCCAAGAGACCCAGTACTTC
TRBV28	.	.	TRBJ2-4	CASSLISGDIQYF	TGTGCCAGCAGTCTTATAAGCGGAGACATTCAGTACTTC
TRBV7-2	.	.	TRBJ2-7	CASSLTGTGALEQYF	TGTGCCAGCAGCCTCACCGGGACGGGAGCTCTCGAGCAGTACTTC
TRBV4-2	TRBD2	.	TRBJ2-3	CASSPRDSGVADTQYF	TGTGCCAGCAGCCCCCGGGATAGCGGGGTCGCAGATACGCAGTATTTT
TRBV7-2	TRBD1	few	TRBJ1-5	CASSWDRVNQPQHF	TGTGCCAGCAGCTGGGACAGGGTCAATCAGCCCCAGCATTTT
TRBV4-1	.	few	TRBJ2-3	CASSHKYRDGGTDTQYF	TGCGCCAGCAGCCATAAATACAGGGATGGTGGCACAGATACGCAGTATTTT